This T cell receptor beta chain was sequenced during a study of identical twins. TCRdb analysed the 5' RACE reads with MiXCR anew, one entry per CDR3 protein. The sample contains approximately 1.8 million distinct CDR3 sequences, 25% to 35% of which appear only once. This clonotype was observed many times. This TCR was recovered from a newborn girl in good health. The sample taken for sequencing was cord blood.

Written as DNA, the CDR3 is TGTGCCAGCTCACCACTGTGGACAGGCTCCTACGAGCAGTACTTC. It specifies CASSPLWTGSYEQYF. This chain links TRBV18 with TRBJ2-7, with 7 bases fitting TRBD1. The V gene end was trimmed by 1 base and the J gene end by 0 bases; junction bases not matched to a gene: 3. This CDR3 comprises 15 residues. Germline V gene data show CDR1 as KGHSH and CDR2 as LQKENI.